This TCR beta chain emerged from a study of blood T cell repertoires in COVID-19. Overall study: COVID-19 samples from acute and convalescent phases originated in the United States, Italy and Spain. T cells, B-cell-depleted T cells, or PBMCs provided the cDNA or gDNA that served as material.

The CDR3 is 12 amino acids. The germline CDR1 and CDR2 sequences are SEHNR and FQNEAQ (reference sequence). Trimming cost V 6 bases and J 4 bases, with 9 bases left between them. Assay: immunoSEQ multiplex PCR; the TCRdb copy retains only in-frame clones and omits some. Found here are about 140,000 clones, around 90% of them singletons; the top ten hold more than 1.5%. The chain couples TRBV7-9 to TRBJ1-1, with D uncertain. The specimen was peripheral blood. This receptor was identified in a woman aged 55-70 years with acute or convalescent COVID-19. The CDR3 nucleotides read TGTGCCAGCAGAGAGGATGTCACTGAAGCTTTCTTT. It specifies CASREDVTEAFF.